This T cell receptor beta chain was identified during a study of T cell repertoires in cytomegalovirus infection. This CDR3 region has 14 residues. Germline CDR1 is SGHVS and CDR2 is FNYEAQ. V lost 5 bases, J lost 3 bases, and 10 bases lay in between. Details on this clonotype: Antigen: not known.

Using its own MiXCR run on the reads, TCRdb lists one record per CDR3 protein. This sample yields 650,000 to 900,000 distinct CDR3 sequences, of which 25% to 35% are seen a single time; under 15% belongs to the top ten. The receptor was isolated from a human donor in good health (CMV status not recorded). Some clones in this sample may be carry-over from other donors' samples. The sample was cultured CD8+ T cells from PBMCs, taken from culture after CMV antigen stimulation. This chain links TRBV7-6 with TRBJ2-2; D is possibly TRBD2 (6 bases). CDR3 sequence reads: CASSHWGDTGELFF. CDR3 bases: TGTGCCAGCAGCCACTGGGGGGACACCGGGGAGCTGTTTTTT.